This section outlines one TCR beta chain sequence together with its context. The antigen remains unidentified. TCRdb's table, derived via immunoSEQ multiplex PCR, lists solely in-frame clones and lacks some. The table lists 150,000 to 200,000 clones, over 80% of them singletons. This record comes from a study of T cell responses to AZD1222 COVID-19 vaccine. The CDR3 has 12 amino acids. Germline CDR1 reads SQVTM; CDR2 reads ANQGSEA. V dropped 4 bases and J dropped 2 bases, with 8 bases sitting between them. Points from the study as a whole: Across spike, vaccine-associated CD4 TCRs were found, dominant at 160-218 and 743-854. Only 6 or 7 people who got AZD1222 tested seropositive at baseline. Clonal diversity was possibly underestimated, and the donors were mostly white British, with more females. Compared with day 0, the breadth and depth of the Spike-specific TCR repertoire rose significantly after two doses of AZD1222.

The chain is built from TRBV29-1 and TRBJ1-2; possible D gene TRBD1, 6 bases. The sequences come from peripheral blood, collected on day 0 of AZD1222 vaccination. The receptor was isolated from an adult in good health. The CDR3 DNA sequence: TGCAGCGTTGGGGGGCAGAACTATGGCTACACCTTC. It encodes CSVGGQNYGYTF.